These 3 T cell receptor beta chains were sequenced from one sample in a study of blood T cell repertoires in COVID-19. Method: immunoSEQ multiplex PCR; TCRdb's copy keeps in-frame clones and lacks some. The top ten clones hold around 9% of a sample with about 33,000 clones, roughly 85% of them seen once. The source material was peripheral blood. The source of these receptors is an elderly man with active COVID-19.

The rearrangement joins TRBV7-2 to TRBJ2-3; 8 bases map to TRBD2. The CDR3 extends over 15 amino acids. Germline V gene sequence: CDR1 SGHTA, CDR2 FQGNSA. V gave up 0 bases and J gave up 6 bases; unmatched junction bases: 5. Here the CDR3 DNA reads TGTGCCAGCAGCTTAGCAGGGCGGGGGGCGGATACGCAGTATTTT. This codes for CASSLAGRGADTQYF.

CDR3 loop: CASSSPGQGLNEQFF. As DNA, the CDR3 is TGTGCCAGCAGCTCCCCGGGACAGGGCCTCAATGAGCAGTTCTTC. This rearrangement joins TRBV7-3 to TRBJ2-1; 9 bases are a match to TRBD1. CDR1 and CDR2 (germline): SGHTA, FQGTGA. V was clipped by 4 bases and J by 6 bases; unmatched bases: 7. This CDR3 contains 15 residues.

To note about this clone: A junction boundary mismatches the germline segment, possibly from a read error. The rearrangement links TRBV3-1 (or the pseudogene TRBV3-2) to TRBJ2-7; 7 nucleotides match TRBD1. Germline CDR1 is LGHDT and CDR2 is YNNKEL (reference sequence). The CDR3 length is 10 residues. CDR3 nucleotides: TGTGCCAGCAGCCCCAAGACAGGGCACTTC. It translates to CASSPKTGHF.